These T cell receptor beta chains were read from a single sample in a study of human T cells and chemical hapten exposure. TCRdb re-called the RACE reads with MiXCR, one entry per CDR3 protein. The sample shows some 41,000 distinct CDR3 sequences, 3% to 4.5% of them seen only once. The sample consisted of whole blood, taken in connection with sensitization to the hapten diphenylcyclopropenone (DPC). The receptors shown here come from a man aged 50 to 60 with alopecia areata. Some clones in this sample may be carry-over from other donors' samples. Both conserved end residues are part of each CDR3. A D gene is named only where the DNA matches it firmly. Clone size, where shown, is once, few, many, or a class for clones that have expanded.

V gene	clone size	J gene	D gene	CDR3 DNA	CDR3 protein
TRBV28	many	TRBJ1-5	-	TGTGCCAGCCTACAGGGAACCAATCAGCCCCAGCATTTT	CASLQGTNQPQHF
TRBV6-1	many	TRBJ1-2	TRBD1	TGTGCCAGCAGTCGGGACAGGGCTGACTATGGCTACACCTTC	CASSRDRADYGYTF
TRBV28	many	TRBJ2-3	TRBD2	TGTGCCAGCGGGAGGGAAGATACGCAGTATTTT	CASGREDTQYF
TRBV5-4	many	TRBJ2-3	TRBD2	TGTGCCAGCAGGCTCCCCGGGACTACCAACACAGATACGCAGTATTTT	CASRLPGTTNTDTQYF
TRBV28	many	TRBJ2-6	-	TGTGCCAGCAGTCTCGTGTACTCTGGGGCCAACGTCCTGACTTTC	CASSLVYSGANVLTF
TRBV23-1	many	TRBJ1-5	-	TGCGCCAGCAGTCAATCGATTTGGGGGCACAATCAGCCCCAGCATTTT	CASSQSIWGHNQPQHF
TRBV10-3	few	TRBJ1-4	-	TGTGCCATCAGTGAATATTTGGGGGCGCGAAGTGAAAAACTGTTTTTT	CAISEYLGARSEKLFF
TRBV18	many	TRBJ2-5	TRBD1	TGTGCCAGCTCACCACCGATGACAGGGCCAGAGGAGACCCAGTACTTC	CASSPPMTGPEETQYF
TRBV2	many	TRBJ2-3	-	TGTGCCAGCAGTGAAGAAGGGACCCGCACAGATACGCAGTATTTT	CASSEEGTRTDTQYF
TRBV18	many	TRBJ1-1	TRBD1	TGTGCCAGCTCACCGTCCCAGGGGGGCACTGAAGCTTTCTTT	CASSPSQGGTEAFF
TRBV29-1	many	TRBJ2-5	-	TGCAGCGCCCGGGACTACCAAGAGACCCAGTACTTC	CSARDYQETQYF
TRBV20-1	many	TRBJ2-3	-	TGCAGTGCTAGCCCGGGATGGGCGGATACGCAGTATTTT	CSASPGWADTQYF
TRBV29-1	many	TRBJ1-1	-	TGCAGCGGTCAGTGGGGAACGGGCACTGAAGCTTTCTTT	CSGQWGTGTEAFF
TRBV20-1	few	TRBJ1-6	-	TGCAGTGCCAGGGTGGGGGCGGTTGATTCACCCCTCCACTTT	CSARVGAVDSPLHF
TRBV15	many	TRBJ2-5	-	TGTGCCACCAGCAGAGATAGAGCTCAACAGACCCAGTACTTC	CATSRDRAQQTQYF
TRBV20-1	many	TRBJ2-7	-	TGCAGTGCTAGAAGGGACGGACGATACGAGCAGTACTTC	CSARRDGRYEQYF
TRBV28	many	TRBJ2-5	TRBD1	TGTGCCAGCAGCCATCAGGGGGCCCAAGAGACCCAGTACTTC	CASSHQGAQETQYF
TRBV6-5	many	TRBJ2-2	TRBD2	TGTGCCAGCAGTTCGGGAGGAAGCGGATGGGACACCGGGGAGCTGTTTTTT	CASSSGGSGWDTGELFF
TRBV15	few	TRBJ1-2	-	TGTGCCACCAGCAGAGAGATGGTACAGGCGGGTGGCTACACCTTC	CATSREMVQAGGYTF
TRBV28	many	TRBJ2-5	TRBD2	TGTGCCAGCAGTTCCTTCCGGGAGGGGAGGGAGACCCAGTACTTC	CASSSFREGRETQYF
TRBV4-1	many	TRBJ1-5	TRBD1	TGCGCCAGCAGCCATGGACAGGGGAGCCAGCCCCAGCATTTT	CASSHGQGSQPQHF
TRBV28	many	TRBJ1-6	TRBD1	TGTGCCAGCAGTTTCCCGGGACAGAGAGATTCACCCCTCCACTTT	CASSFPGQRDSPLHF
TRBV13	-	TRBJ2-1	-	TGTGCCAGCAGCTCTCCGAGCGGGGACACCCATGAGCAGTTCTTC	CASSSPSGDTHEQFF
TRBV29-1	many	TRBJ2-1	-	TGCAGCGTTGTAGGGGGGCTCTCCTACAATGAGCAGTTCTTC	CSVVGGLSYNEQFF
TRBV28	many	TRBJ1-3	-	TGTGCCAGCAGTTACGGGACGGGCAGGGGAGAGACTGGAAACACCATATATTTT	CASSYGTGRGETGNTIYF
TRBV6-6	many	TRBJ1-2	-	TGTGCCAGCAGTTACTCAAACAGGGTTCTTAATAACTATGGCTACACCTTC	CASSYSNRVLNNYGYTF
TRBV29-1	many	TRBJ2-1	-	TGCAGCGTTGTTACAGGGATAAACTCCTACAATGAGCAGTTCTTC	CSVVTGINSYNEQFF
TRBV4-2	many	TRBJ2-1	-	TGTGCCACTACCGGGGGTAATGAGCAGTTCTTC	CATTGGNEQFF
TRBV7-9	many	TRBJ1-4	TRBD1	TGTGCCAGCAGCTGGGGGACAGTTTTAGGAGAAAAACTGTTTTTT	CASSWGTVLGEKLFF
TRBV7-2	-	TRBJ2-7	TRBD1	TGTGCCAGCAGTCGAGGACAGGGGGCGGACTACGAGCAGTACTTC	CASSRGQGADYEQYF
TRBV4-1	many	TRBJ2-5	-	TGCGCCAGCAGCCAAGATGGGACGAACCAAGAGACCCAGTACTTC	CASSQDGTNQETQYF
TRBV24-1	-	TRBJ2-5	TRBD2	TGTGCCACCAGTGAGGGTAGCGGGAGGGTAGAAGAGACCCAGTACTTC	CATSEGSGRVEETQYF
TRBV5-1	many	TRBJ2-7	TRBD1	TGCGCCAGCAGCTTCGACAGGGACGCCTACGAGCAGTACTTC	CASSFDRDAYEQYF
TRBV29-1	many	TRBJ2-1	TRBD2	TGCAGCGTTGCAGGGACTAGCCAAGACAATGAGCAGTTCTTC	CSVAGTSQDNEQFF
TRBV7-2	-	TRBJ2-2	-	TGTGCCAGCCGAGTGGGGGAAGCCGGGGAGCTGTTTTTT	CASRVGEAGELFF
TRBV12-3/TRBV12-4	many	TRBJ1-2	-	TGTGCCAGCACCCCCCAAGGGGGCTATGGCTACACCTTC	CASTPQGGYGYTF
TRBV7-6	many	TRBJ2-3	TRBD2	TGTGCCAGCAGACATGCTCGGAGTGCGGGAGCCCCCGCAGGCACGCAGTATTTT	CASRHARSAGAPAGTQYF
TRBV4-3	many	TRBJ2-1	TRBD1	TGCGCCAGCAGCCAAGTGGTAGGGGGCGGAGAGCAGTTCTTC	CASSQVVGGGEQFF
TRBV11-1	-	TRBJ1-1	TRBD1	TGTGCCAGCAGCAACAGGGGCAGGAACACTGAAGCTTTCTTT	CASSNRGRNTEAFF
TRBV7-2	many	TRBJ2-1	TRBD2	TGTGCCAGCAGCTTAGTAGGGAGGGTGGGAAATGAGCAGTTCTTC	CASSLVGRVGNEQFF
TRBV9	many	TRBJ1-3	TRBD1	TGTGCCAGCACTGAGAAGGGACAGGGTGCTGGAAACACCATATATTTT	CASTEKGQGAGNTIYF
TRBV6-6	many	TRBJ1-1	-	TGTGCCAGCAGTTCAATCAGGAACACTGAAGCTTTCTTT	CASSSIRNTEAFF
TRBV5-1	many	TRBJ1-6	-	TGCGCCAGCAGCTTGGCCGGGTATTCACCCCTCCACTTT	CASSLAGYSPLHF
TRBV9	few	TRBJ1-1	-	TGTGCCAGCAGCGTAGTTGGTGTAGGGGGCACTGAAGCTTTCTTT	CASSVVGVGGTEAFF
TRBV20-1	many	TRBJ2-5	TRBD1	TGCAGTTCGAGCCCACAGGGGGCGCTCCTCCAAGAGACCCAGTACTTC	CSSSPQGALLQETQYF
TRBV27	many	TRBJ2-7	TRBD2	TGTGCCAGCAGCTCCGGGACTAGCGGGATATACGAGCAGTACTTC	CASSSGTSGIYEQYF